One sample yielded the 24 T cell receptor beta chains listed below, sequenced in a study of T cell responses to AZD1222 COVID-19 vaccine. TCRdb keeps only in-frame clones here, not all; method: immunoSEQ multiplex PCR. The sample includes about 120,000 clones, about 90% seen only once; the top ten take more than 13%. Sequences were derived from peripheral blood, sampled on day 0 of AZD1222 vaccination. The receptors stem from an adult in good health.

The chain uses TRBV10-1 and TRBJ2-5; possibly TRBD1 or TRBD2 for D (5 bases each). Trimming removed 0 bases at V and 5 bases at J, with 7 bases between. The CDR3 is made up of 13 amino acids. Germline CDR1 and CDR2: WNHNN and SYGVQD (reference sequence). CDR3 nucleotide sequence: TGCGCCAGCAGTGAGTCCGGGGCGGAGACCCAGTACTTC. Protein product: CASSESGAETQYF.

This chain connects TRBV19 to TRBJ1-5; 10 positions match TRBD1. Germline V CDR1 and CDR2: LNHDA, SQIVND (reference sequence). Losses at the gene ends were 4 bases for V and 3 bases for J; bases not matched to a gene: 18. This CDR3 is built from 20 residues. CDR3 amino acids: CASSNRGQGRSLGANQPQHF. The CDR3 nucleotides are TGTGCCAGTAGTAACCGGGGACAGGGGCGCTCCTTGGGGGCCAATCAGCCCCAGCATTTT. Based on the CDR3 plus reference TRBV19 and TRBJ1-5, the full variable domain is DGGITQSPKYLFRKEGQNVTLSCEQNLNHDAMYWYRQDPGQGLRLIYYSQIVNDFQKGDIAEGYSVSREKKESFPLTVTSAQKNPTAFYLCASSNRGQGRSLGANQPQHFGDGTRLSIL.

This sequence joins TRBV4-1 and TRBJ2-3; 10 bases align to TRBD2. Losses at the gene ends were 3 bases for V and 0 bases for J; bases not matched to a gene: 3. The CDR3 consists of 16 residues. Germline V gene lookup returns CDR1 MGHRA and CDR2 YSYEKL. The CDR3 loop reads CASSHLAGASTDTQYF. In nucleotides, the CDR3 is TGCGCCAGCAGCCATCTAGCGGGGGCTAGCACAGATACGCAGTATTTT.

This clone occurred once. The rearrangement uses TRBV5-1 and TRBJ1-2, with unresolved D. The V gene's germline CDR1 is SGHRS and CDR2 YFSETQ. Trimming left V 0 bases short and J 3 bases short, with 9 bases between. CDR3 length: 14 amino acids. The CDR3 region is CASSLDPLYYGYTF. As DNA, the CDR3 is TGCGCCAGCAGCTTGGACCCGCTATACTATGGCTACACCTTC. The entire variable domain, with the rest obtained from reference TRBV5-1 and TRBJ1-2, is as follows: KAGVTQTPRYLIKTRGQQVTLSCSPISGHRSVSWYQQTPGQGLQFLFEYFSETQRNKGNFPGRFSGRQFSNSRSEMNVSTLELGDSALYLCASSLDPLYYGYTFGSGTRLTVV.

V usage is TRBV12-3 or TRBV12-4 and J usage is TRBJ1-1; D is unresolved. V was cut by 3 bases and J by 5 bases, with 7 bases left in between. The CDR3 runs 12 residues. The CDR3 nucleotides are TGTGCCAGCAGTTTCGGAGGTACTGAAGCTTTCTTT. Translated, it gives CASSFGGTEAFF.

This chain links TRBV5-8 with TRBJ2-3; D may be TRBD1 (5 bases). The CDR3 is 16 amino acids. Germline loops: CDR1 SGHTS, CDR2 YDEGEE. The ends were cut back, 0 bases at V and 2 bases at J, with 13 bases in the middle. DNA for the CDR3: TGTGCCAGCAGCTTGGGACAGATCCATTTCACAGATACGCAGTATTTT. It is translated as CASSLGQIHFTDTQYF.

The V and J genes are TRBV6-5 and TRBJ1-5, with D hard to call. The germline gives CDR1 MNHEY, CDR2 SVGAGI. V gave up 4 bases and J gave up 4 bases, with 8 bases separating them. The CDR3 runs 13 residues. For the CDR3, the DNA is TGTGCCAGCAGTTGGTCGGTAAATCAGCCCCAGCATTTT. The encoded protein is CASSWSVNQPQHF.

The table lists this clone with a few counts. The CDR3 sequence: CASSFEFTSGEQYF. As DNA, the CDR3 is TGCGCCAGCAGCTTTGAGTTTACTTCGGGCGAGCAGTACTTC. V usage is TRBV5-1 and J usage is TRBJ2-7; D call uncertain. The CDR3 has 14 residues. Per germline, CDR1 SGHRS and CDR2 YFSETQ. V was shortened by 2 bases and J by 6 bases, with 15 bases between the two germline ends. Using reference TRBV5-1 and TRBJ2-7 for the parts outside the CDR3, the full variable domain is KAGVTQTPRYLIKTRGQQVTLSCSPISGHRSVSWYQQTPGQGLQFLFEYFSETQRNKGNFPGRFSGRQFSNSRSEMNVSTLELGDSALYLCASSFEFTSGEQYFGPGTRLTVT.

This clone was recorded only once. This chain uses TRBV3-1 (or the pseudogene TRBV3-2) with TRBJ1-1, with 9 bases identical to TRBD1. The germline CDR1 and CDR2 sequences are LGHDT and YNNKEL (reference sequence). CDR3 size: 16 residues. The ends lost 5 bases at V and 2 bases at J; junction bases unmatched: 9. CDR3 in amino acids: CASSARTGASNTEAFF. CDR3 DNA: TGTGCCAGCAGCGCGAGGACAGGGGCATCCAACACTGAAGCTTTCTTT.

V usage is TRBV9 and J usage is TRBJ1-2; 10 nucleotides match TRBD1. After removal of 4 bases from V and 0 bases from J, the junction contained 6 bases not matched to a gene. Germline V gives CDR1 SGDLS, CDR2 YYNGEE. The CDR3 has 16 amino acids. CDR3 DNA: TGTGCCAGCAGCCAGGGACAGGGGCAAGCTAACTATGGCTACACCTTC. As protein: CASSQGQGQANYGYTF.

This chain links TRBV6-5 with TRBJ2-1; the D gene could be TRBD1 or TRBD2 (5 bases each). The germline CDR1 and CDR2 sequences are MNHEY and SVGAGI. This CDR3 spans 15 amino acids. The V end was cut by 6 bases, the J end by 3 bases, with 15 bases between. CDR3 protein: CASSLRIGGYNEQFF. The CDR3 DNA reads as TGTGCCAGCAGCCTAAGGATTGGGGGCTACAATGAGCAGTTCTTC.

V gene TRBV12-1 combines with J gene TRBJ2-1; the DNA was not compared with TRBD2, the D call given in the table. TRBV12-1 is reported as a pseudogene. The CDR3 runs to 22 residues. CDR3 sequence: CASSSDRGLASGNISVDDEQFF. In DNA, the CDR3 is TGTGCCAGCAGCTCGGACAGGGGGCTGGCTAGCGGGAATATTAGTGTAGACGATGAGCAGTTCTTC.

The chain is built from TRBV25-1 and TRBJ1-6, with D possibly being TRBD1 (6 bases). V gave up 3 bases and J gave up 15 bases, with 18 bases separating them. The germline gives CDR1 MGHDK, CDR2 SYGVNS. This CDR3 has 14 residues. DNA of the CDR3: TGTGCCAGCAGTGACCGGCAGGGCTGGACAGTCCTCCACTTT. This translates into CASSDRQGWTVLHF.

This rearrangement joins TRBV28 to TRBJ1-4; D is undetermined. V was shortened by 3 bases and J by 6 bases, with 8 bases between the two germline ends. The CDR3 has 13 residues. Germline V gene sequence: CDR1 MDHEN, CDR2 SYDVKM. The CDR3 is CASSLVIYEKLFF. The CDR3 coding sequence is TGTGCCAGCAGTTTGGTGATCTATGAAAAACTGTTTTTT.

The chain recombines TRBV30 with TRBJ1-5; 7 bases are a match to TRBD1. CDR1 GTSNPN and CDR2 SVGIG come from the germline V gene (reference sequence). The CDR3 runs to 13 residues. The V and J ends lost 3 bases and 4 bases, in that order; junction bases with no gene match: 3. The CDR3 nucleotides read TGTGCCTGGAGCGGGGACAGAAATCAGCCCCAGCATTTT. This sequence encodes CAWSGDRNQPQHF.

This clone was detected only once. The chain combines TRBV6-5 with TRBJ1-4; tentative D call: TRBD1 (6 bases). CDR1 and CDR2 (germline): MNHEY, SVGAGI. The CDR3 has 15 residues. Trimming pared 8 bases from V and 4 bases from J, leaving 17 bases between. CDR3 sequence reads: CASRATGRYNEKLFF. For the CDR3, the DNA is TGTGCCAGCCGAGCGACAGGCCGGTATAATGAAAAACTGTTTTTT.

The chain combines TRBV30 with TRBJ1-2, with D unresolved. CDR1 is GTSNPN and CDR2 is SVGIG in the germline V gene (reference sequence). Trimming shortened V by 5 bases and J by 4 bases, and 11 bases separated the two germline ends. This CDR3 is built from 12 residues. CDR3 coding DNA: TGTGCCTGGTCTACCGAACGCTATGGCTACACCTTC. Protein product: CAWSTERYGYTF. The full variable domain, in which reference TRBV30 and TRBJ1-2 provide the parts outside the CDR3, is SQTIHQWPATLVQPVGSPLSLECTVEGTSNPNLYWYRQAAGRGLQLLFYSVGIGQISSEVPQNLSASRPQDRQFILSSKKLLLSDSGFYLCAWSTERYGYTFGSGTRLTVV.

This clone was seen more than once but under ten times. The chain carries TRBV7-2 and TRBJ1-1, with D hard to call. The CDR3 length is 13 residues. CDR1 and CDR2 (germline): SGHTA, FQGNSA. Trimming shortened V by 7 bases and J by 1 base, and 10 bases separated the two germline ends. The CDR3 region has the DNA TGTGCCAGCAACGGCGGTTGGAACACTGAAGCTTTCTTT. Amino acids: CASNGGWNTEAFF.

The J gene is TRBJ1-1, the V gene TRBV6-4; the D is unclear. This CDR3 has 13 residues. Between the trimmed V and J ends, which lost 4 bases and 4 bases, there was a span of 10 bases. The V gene's germline CDR1 is MRHNA and CDR2 SNTAGT. CDR3 DNA: TGTGCCAGCAGTGCCTCCCCTGGCACTGAAGCTTTCTTT. It specifies CASSASPGTEAFF.

This clone was observed once. The rearrangement uses TRBV11-3 and TRBJ2-7, with D possibly called TRBD1 or TRBD2 (6 bases each). In germline, CDR1 is SGHNT, CDR2 YENEEA. The CDR3 covers 15 residues. With 3 bases removed from V and 5 bases from J, the gap between germline ends came to 17 bases. CDR3 in amino acids: CASSFRGGNRDEQYF. DNA for the CDR3: TGTGCCAGCAGCTTTCGTGGGGGGAACAGGGACGAGCAGTACTTC.

This sequence joins TRBV19 and TRBJ1-5; TRBD1 aligns across 7 bases. Germline CDR1 is LNHDA and CDR2 is SQIVND (reference sequence). The CDR3 loop spans 14 amino acids. The CDR3 bases are TGTGGGGTCTCCACAGGGGACAGCAATCAGCCCCAGCATTTT. It specifies CGVSTGDSNQPQHF.

The gene calls are TRBV12-3 or TRBV12-4 and TRBJ2-1; the D gene could be TRBD1 or TRBD2 (5 bases each). This CDR3 region has 13 residues. The germline V and J ends were trimmed by 4 bases and 7 bases, with 11 bases remaining between them. The CDR3 loop reads CASSWGRINEQFF. The CDR3 DNA is TGTGCCAGCAGTTGGGGACGGATAAATGAGCAGTTCTTC.

This clone was seen once. The gene calls are TRBV6-5 and TRBJ1-2; D call uncertain. The CDR3 contains 12 residues. The germline CDR1 and CDR2 sequences are MNHEY and SVGAGI. The V gene lost 8 bases and the J gene lost 2 bases, with 9 bases spanning the gap. The CDR3 sequence: CASAGPNYGYTF. The CDR3 DNA follows: TGTGCCAGCGCGGGCCCCAACTATGGCTACACCTTC.

This rearrangement joins TRBV6-2 or TRBV6-3 to TRBJ2-7; D unresolved. The V gene's germline CDR1 is MNHEY and CDR2 SVGEGT. CDR3 length: 11 amino acids. Trimming took 5 bases from V and 5 from J, leaving 7 bases between them. This CDR3 reads CASSMGNEQYF. The CDR3 region has the DNA TGTGCCAGCAGTATGGGGAACGAGCAGTACTTC.